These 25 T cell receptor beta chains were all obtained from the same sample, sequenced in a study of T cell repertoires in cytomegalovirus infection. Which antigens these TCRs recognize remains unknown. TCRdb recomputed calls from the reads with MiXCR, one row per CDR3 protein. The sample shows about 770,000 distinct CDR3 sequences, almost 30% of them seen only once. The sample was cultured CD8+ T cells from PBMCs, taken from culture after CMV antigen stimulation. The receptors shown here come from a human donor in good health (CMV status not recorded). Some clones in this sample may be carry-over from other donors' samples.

Here the CDR3 reads CASSDPLPGTQETQYF. CDR3 in DNA: TGTGCCAGCAGTGACCCGTTACCGGGCACTCAAGAGACCCAGTACTTC. The gene calls are TRBV6-5 and TRBJ2-5; the D is unclear. Germline values: CDR1 MNHEY, CDR2 SVGAGI. CDR3 length equals 16 residues. V was clipped by 5 bases and J by 2 bases, with 18 bases between them.

As DNA, the CDR3 is TGTGCCAGCAGCTTAGGTGTGACCCTCGCTTACAATGAGCAGTTCTTC. Its protein is CASSLGVTLAYNEQFF. This chain uses TRBV7-3 with TRBJ2-1; D unresolved. The germline gives CDR1 SGHTA, CDR2 FQGTGA. V lost 2 bases and J 4 bases, leaving 15 bases between the germline ends. The CDR3 spans 16 residues.

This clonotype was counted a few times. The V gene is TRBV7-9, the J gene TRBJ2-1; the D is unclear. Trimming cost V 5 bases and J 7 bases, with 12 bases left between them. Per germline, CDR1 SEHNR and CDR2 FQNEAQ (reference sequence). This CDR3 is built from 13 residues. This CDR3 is CASSPRLENEQFF. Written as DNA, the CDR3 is TGTGCCAGCAGCCCCCGATTGGAGAATGAGCAGTTCTTC.

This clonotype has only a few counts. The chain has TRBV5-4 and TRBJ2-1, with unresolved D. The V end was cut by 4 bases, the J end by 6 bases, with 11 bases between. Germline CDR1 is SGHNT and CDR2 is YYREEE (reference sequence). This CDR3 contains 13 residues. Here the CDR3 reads CASSASPVNEQFF. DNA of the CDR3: TGTGCCAGCAGCGCCAGTCCAGTCAATGAGCAGTTCTTC.

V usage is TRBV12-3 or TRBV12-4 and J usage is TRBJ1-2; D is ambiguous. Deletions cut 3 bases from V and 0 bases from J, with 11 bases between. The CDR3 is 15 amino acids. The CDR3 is CASSFPSIANYGYTF. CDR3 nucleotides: TGTGCCAGCAGTTTCCCAAGCATAGCTAACTATGGCTACACCTTC.

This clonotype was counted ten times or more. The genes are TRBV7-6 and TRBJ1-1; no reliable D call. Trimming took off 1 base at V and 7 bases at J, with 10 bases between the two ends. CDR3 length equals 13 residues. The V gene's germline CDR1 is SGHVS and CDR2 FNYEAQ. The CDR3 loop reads CASSLGYTGEAFF. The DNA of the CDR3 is TGTGCCAGCAGCTTAGGGTATACTGGTGAAGCTTTCTTT.

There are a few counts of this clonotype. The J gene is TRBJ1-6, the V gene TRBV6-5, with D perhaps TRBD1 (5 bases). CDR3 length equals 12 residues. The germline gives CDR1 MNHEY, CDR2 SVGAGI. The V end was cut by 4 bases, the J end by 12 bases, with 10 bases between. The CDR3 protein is CASSSYGGPLHF. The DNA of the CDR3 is TGTGCCAGCAGTTCCTACGGGGGACCCCTCCACTTT.

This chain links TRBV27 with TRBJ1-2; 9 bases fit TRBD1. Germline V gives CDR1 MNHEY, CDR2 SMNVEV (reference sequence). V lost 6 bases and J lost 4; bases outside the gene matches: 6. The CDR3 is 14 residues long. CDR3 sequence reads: CASRDGQGSYGYTF. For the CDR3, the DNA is TGTGCCAGCAGAGACGGACAGGGGAGCTATGGCTACACCTTC.

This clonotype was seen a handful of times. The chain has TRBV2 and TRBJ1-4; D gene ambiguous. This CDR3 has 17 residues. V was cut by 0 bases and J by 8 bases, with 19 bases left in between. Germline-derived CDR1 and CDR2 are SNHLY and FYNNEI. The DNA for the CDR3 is TGTGCCAGCAGTGAAGCGCTTCTCTGGGTCGTGGGGGAAAAACTGTTTTTT. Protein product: CASSEALLWVVGEKLFF. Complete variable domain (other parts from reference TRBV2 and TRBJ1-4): EPEVTQTPSHQVTQMGQEVILRCVPISNHLYFYWYRQILGQKVEFLVSFYNNEISEKSEIFDDQFSVERPDGSNFTLKIRSTKLEDSAMYFCASSEALLWVVGEKLFFGSGTQLSVL.

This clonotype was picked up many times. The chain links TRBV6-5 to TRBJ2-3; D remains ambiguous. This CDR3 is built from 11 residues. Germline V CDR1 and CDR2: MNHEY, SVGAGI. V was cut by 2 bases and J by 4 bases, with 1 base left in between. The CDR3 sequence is CASSYADTQYF. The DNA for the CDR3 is TGTGCCAGCAGTTACGCAGATACGCAGTATTTT.

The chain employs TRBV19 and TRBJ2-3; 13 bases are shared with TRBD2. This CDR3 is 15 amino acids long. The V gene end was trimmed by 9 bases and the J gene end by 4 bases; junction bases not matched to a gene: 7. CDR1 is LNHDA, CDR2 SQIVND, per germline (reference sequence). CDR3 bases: TGTGCCAGCAGGAGGACTAGCGGGGGTCCAGATACGCAGTATTTT. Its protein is CASRRTSGGPDTQYF.

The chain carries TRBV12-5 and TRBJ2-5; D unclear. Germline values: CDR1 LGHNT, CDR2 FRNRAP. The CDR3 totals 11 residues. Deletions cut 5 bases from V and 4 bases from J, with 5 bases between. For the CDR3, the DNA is TGTGCTAGTGGTCCAGGAGAGACCCAGTACTTC. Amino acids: CASGPGETQYF.

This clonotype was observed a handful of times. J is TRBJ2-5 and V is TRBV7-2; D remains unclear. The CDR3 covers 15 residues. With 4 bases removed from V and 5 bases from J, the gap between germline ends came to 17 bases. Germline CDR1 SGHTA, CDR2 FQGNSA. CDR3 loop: CASSYSDGSLETQYF. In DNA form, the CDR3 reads TGTGCCAGCAGCTACAGCGATGGTTCCCTGGAGACCCAGTACTTC. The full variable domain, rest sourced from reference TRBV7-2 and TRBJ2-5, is GAGVSQSPSNKVTEKGKDVELRCDPISGHTALYWYRQSLGQGLEFLIYFQGNSAPDKSGLPSDRFSAERTGGSVSTLTIQRTQQEDSAVYLCASSYSDGSLETQYFGPGTRLLVL.

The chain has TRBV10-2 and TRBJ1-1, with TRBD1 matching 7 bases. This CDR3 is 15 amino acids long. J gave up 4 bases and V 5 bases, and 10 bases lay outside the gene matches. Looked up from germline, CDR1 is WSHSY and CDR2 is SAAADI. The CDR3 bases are TGCGCCAGCAGTATCAAACAGGGGAAGGTCACTGAAGCTTTCTTT. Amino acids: CASSIKQGKVTEAFF.

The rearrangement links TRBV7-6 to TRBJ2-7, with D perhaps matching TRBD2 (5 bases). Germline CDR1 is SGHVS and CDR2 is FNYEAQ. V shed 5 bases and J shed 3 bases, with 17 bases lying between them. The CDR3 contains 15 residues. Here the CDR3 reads CASSQESGELYEQYF. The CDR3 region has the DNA TGTGCCAGCAGCCAGGAGTCCGGGGAACTCTACGAGCAGTACTTC.

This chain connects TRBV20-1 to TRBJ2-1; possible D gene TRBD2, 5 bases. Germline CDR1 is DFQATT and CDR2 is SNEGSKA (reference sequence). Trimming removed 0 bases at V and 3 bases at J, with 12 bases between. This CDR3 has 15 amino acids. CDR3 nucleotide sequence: TGCAGTGCTAGAGATTTTGTAGAGGGCTACAATGAGCAGTTCTTC. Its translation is CSARDFVEGYNEQFF.

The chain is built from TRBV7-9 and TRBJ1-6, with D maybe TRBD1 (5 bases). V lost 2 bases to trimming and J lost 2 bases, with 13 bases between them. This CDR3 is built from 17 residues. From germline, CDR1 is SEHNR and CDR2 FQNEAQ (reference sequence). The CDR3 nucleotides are TGTGCCAGCAGCTTATCAGGACACTCCACCTATAATTCACCCCTCCACTTT. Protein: CASSLSGHSTYNSPLHF.

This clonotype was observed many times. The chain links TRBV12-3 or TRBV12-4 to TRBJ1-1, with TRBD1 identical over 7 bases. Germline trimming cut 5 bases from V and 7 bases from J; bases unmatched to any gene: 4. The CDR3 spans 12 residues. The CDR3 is CASSDGTDEAFF. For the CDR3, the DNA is TGTGCCAGCAGTGACGGGACAGATGAAGCTTTCTTT.

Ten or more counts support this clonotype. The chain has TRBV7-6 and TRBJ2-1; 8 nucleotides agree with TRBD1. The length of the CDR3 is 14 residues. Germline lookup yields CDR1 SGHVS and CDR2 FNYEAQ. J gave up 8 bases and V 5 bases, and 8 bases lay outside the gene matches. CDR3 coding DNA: TGTGCCAGCAGCCTCGGACAGGGCCGAGATGAGCAGTTCTTC. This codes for CASSLGQGRDEQFF.

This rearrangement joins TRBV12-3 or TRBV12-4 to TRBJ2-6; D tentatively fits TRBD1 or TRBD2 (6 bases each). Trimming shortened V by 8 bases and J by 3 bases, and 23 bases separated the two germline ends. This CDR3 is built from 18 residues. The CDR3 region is CASRSLGGGTNGANVLTF. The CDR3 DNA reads TGTGCCAGCCGATCTTTGGGGGGCGGAACTAATGGGGCCAACGTCCTGACTTTC.

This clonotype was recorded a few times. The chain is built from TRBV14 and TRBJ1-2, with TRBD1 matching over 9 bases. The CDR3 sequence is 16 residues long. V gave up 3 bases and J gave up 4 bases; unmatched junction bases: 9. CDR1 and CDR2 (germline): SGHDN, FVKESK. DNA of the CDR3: TGTGCCAGCAGCCAGGACTCGACAGGGGGGAGCTATGGCTACACCTTC. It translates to CASSQDSTGGSYGYTF.

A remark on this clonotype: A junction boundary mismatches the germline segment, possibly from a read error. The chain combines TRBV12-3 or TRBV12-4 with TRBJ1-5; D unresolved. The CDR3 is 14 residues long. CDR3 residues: CARSLGPGSQPQHF. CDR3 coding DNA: TGTGCCAGGAGTTTAGGGCCTGGGAGCCAGCCCCAGCATTTT.

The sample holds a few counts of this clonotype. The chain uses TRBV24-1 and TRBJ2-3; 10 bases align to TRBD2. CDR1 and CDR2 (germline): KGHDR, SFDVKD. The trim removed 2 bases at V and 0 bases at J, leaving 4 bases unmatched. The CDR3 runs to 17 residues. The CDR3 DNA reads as TGTGCCACCAGTGATTCCGGGACTAGCGAAAGCACAGATACGCAGTATTTT. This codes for CATSDSGTSESTDTQYF.

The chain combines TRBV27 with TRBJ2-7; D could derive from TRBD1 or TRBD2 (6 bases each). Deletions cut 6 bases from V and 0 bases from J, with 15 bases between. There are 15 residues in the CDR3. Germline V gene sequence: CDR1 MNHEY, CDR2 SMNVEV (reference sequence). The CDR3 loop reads CASRSGAGSSYEQYV. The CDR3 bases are TGTGCCAGCAGATCGGGGGCAGGGAGCTCCTACGAGCAGTACGTC.

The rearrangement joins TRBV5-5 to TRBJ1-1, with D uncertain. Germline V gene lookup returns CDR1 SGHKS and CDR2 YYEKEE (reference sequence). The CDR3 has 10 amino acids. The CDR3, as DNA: TGTGCGAGCCATAGCTCTGAAGCTTTCTTT. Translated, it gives CASHSSEAFF.